The 14 T cell receptor beta chains given below trace back to one sample, sequenced in a study of Ad26.COV2.S vaccination and SARS-CoV-2 variants. The method was immunoSEQ multiplex PCR; TCRdb's version includes in-frame clones alone and lacks a portion of them. Altogether approximately 400,000 clones are present, about 91% being singletons, with the ten largest covering 3.9%. The starting material was peripheral blood, obtained after recovery from COVID-19. These receptors were obtained from a human donor who had recovered from COVID-19.

V is TRBV11-2 and J is TRBJ1-1; D may be TRBD1 (5 bases). Trimming stripped 4 bases from V and 1 base from J, with 16 bases between. Germline assignment: CDR1 SGHAT and CDR2 FQNNGV. The CDR3 runs to 16 residues. CDR3 nucleotides: TGTGCCAGCAGCTCTAAGGTTGGCGGGGGGAACACTGAAGCTTTCTTT. Protein: CASSSKVGGGNTEAFF.

The rearrangement links TRBV7-9 to TRBJ2-1; 12 bases line up with TRBD2. V lost 5 bases, J lost 4 bases, and 3 bases stayed unmatched. Germline V gene sequence: CDR1 SEHNR, CDR2 FQNEAQ (reference sequence). CDR3 length: 15 residues. This CDR3 reads CASSHGLAGYNEQFF. CDR3 DNA: TGTGCCAGCAGCCACGGACTAGCGGGGTACAATGAGCAGTTCTTC.

CDR3 sequence reads: CASRRETGNYGYTF. Written as DNA, the CDR3 is TGTGCCAGCCGCCGAGAGACAGGCAACTATGGCTACACCTTC. This chain joins TRBV7-9 and TRBJ1-2; D is possibly TRBD1 (6 bases). The germline CDR1 and CDR2 sequences are SEHNR and FQNEAQ (reference sequence). Trimming shortened V by 8 bases and J by 2 bases, and 15 bases separated the two germline ends. This CDR3 contains 14 residues.

This chain uses TRBV15 with TRBJ1-2; TRBD1 agrees at 8 bases. The V and J ends lost 0 bases and 4 bases, in that order; junction bases with no gene match: 7. The CDR3 length is 16 residues. Germline assignment: CDR1 LNHNV and CDR2 YYDKDF (reference sequence). DNA for the CDR3: TGTGCCACCAGCAGAGAAACGGGACAGGTTCTCTATGGCTACACCTTC. The encoded protein is CATSRETGQVLYGYTF.

The V call is TRBV6-5, the J call TRBJ2-1; D assignment may be TRBD1 or TRBD2 (6 bases each). Trimming stripped 4 bases from V and 10 bases from J, with 17 bases between. There are 14 residues in the CDR3. Per germline, CDR1 MNHEY and CDR2 SVGAGI. The CDR3 region has the DNA TGTGCCAGCAGTTTAAAATGGGGGGCTATCGAGCAGTTCTTC. Amino acid sequence: CASSLKWGAIEQFF.

The CDR3 here is CASSLISGARGYGYTF. The CDR3 DNA reads TGTGCCAGCAGCCTCATCTCGGGGGCGAGGGGCTATGGCTACACCTTC. V usage is TRBV28 and J usage is TRBJ1-2; tentative D call: TRBD1 (6 bases). The CDR3 is 16 amino acids. Germline V gene lookup returns CDR1 MDHEN and CDR2 SYDVKM. Trimming took 6 bases from V and 4 from J, leaving 21 bases between them.

For this clone: The same CDR3 arises from other DNA sequences in this sample as well. The chain links TRBV2 to TRBJ1-1, with D perhaps matching TRBD1 (5 bases). CDR1 and CDR2 (germline): SNHLY, FYNNEI. Trimming cost V 8 bases and J 5 bases, with 6 bases left between them. This CDR3 is 10 amino acids long. Here the CDR3 reads CASRGTEAFF. In DNA, the CDR3 is TGTGCCAGCCGGGGGACTGAAGCTTTCTTT.

This chain joins TRBV6-5 and TRBJ1-3; a weak D match, TRBD1 (5 bases). CDR3 length: 16 residues. V was shortened by 0 bases and J by 5 bases, with 14 bases between the two germline ends. CDR1 is MNHEY, CDR2 SVGAGI, per germline. CDR3 protein: CASSYSRDPSRNTIYF. The CDR3 DNA sequence: TGTGCCAGCAGTTACTCAAGGGACCCAAGTCGAAACACCATATATTTT.

Written as DNA, the CDR3 is TGCGCCAGCAGCCAAGATCTGGGCGTCCAAGAGACCCAGTACTTC. Protein: CASSQDLGVQETQYF. The chain carries TRBV4-3 and TRBJ2-5; D not certain. This CDR3 contains 15 residues. CDR1 is LGHNA, CDR2 YSLEER, per germline. V dropped 0 bases and J dropped 1 base, with 9 bases sitting between them.

This clone has more than one count but fewer than ten. The chain is built from TRBV7-3 and TRBJ1-6; D not certain. CDR3 length: 13 amino acids. Between the trimmed V and J ends, which lost 6 bases and 2 bases, there was a span of 5 bases. Germline CDR1 is SGHTA and CDR2 is FQGTGA. The CDR3 spells CASSQAYNSPLHF. The DNA of the CDR3 is TGTGCCAGCAGTCAAGCCTATAATTCACCCCTCCACTTT. The complete variable domain, with remaining parts taken from reference TRBV7-3 and TRBJ1-6, reads GAGVSQTPSNKVTEKGKYVELRCDPISGHTALYWYRQSLGQGPEFLIYFQGTGAADDSGLPNDRFFAVRPEGSVSTLKIQRTERGDSAVYLCASSQAYNSPLHFGNGTRLTVT.

The count of this clone is one. The J gene is TRBJ2-2, the V gene TRBV5-1; D is possibly TRBD1 (5 bases). This CDR3 spans 14 amino acids. V was pared by 5 bases and J by 0 bases, with 8 bases between. The V gene's germline CDR1 is SGHRS and CDR2 YFSETQ. The DNA for the CDR3 is TGCGCCAGCAGTGACAGTACGAACACCGGGGAGCTGTTTTTT. Translation: CASSDSTNTGELFF.

This chain links TRBV5-4 with TRBJ1-1, with no clear D. The CDR3 is made up of 14 amino acids. Germline V gene sequence: CDR1 SGHNT, CDR2 YYREEE (reference sequence). V lost 4 bases to trimming and J lost 2 bases, with 12 bases between them. The chain's CDR3 is CASSPQNSNTEAFF. CDR3 coding DNA: TGTGCCAGCAGCCCCCAAAACAGTAACACTGAAGCTTTCTTT.

J is TRBJ1-4 and V is TRBV4-1; TRBD1 is a possible D gene (6 bases). Germline-derived CDR1 and CDR2 are MGHRA and YSYEKL. V lost 0 bases and J lost 7, with 15 bases in between. The CDR3 consists of 16 residues. In nucleotides, the CDR3 is TGCGCCAGCAGCCAAGAGGGTACGGGGGCCGGTGAAAAACTGTTTTTT. Encoded protein: CASSQEGTGAGEKLFF.

The chain has TRBV7-2 and TRBJ2-7; D is unclear. This CDR3 is built from 15 residues. The V and J ends lost 2 bases and 3 bases respectively, with 14 bases between them. From germline, CDR1 is SGHTA and CDR2 FQGNSA. DNA of the CDR3: TGTGCCAGCAGCTTACTAGGCAGTAAGGGCTACGAGCAGTACTTC. Its protein product is CASSLLGSKGYEQYF.